The source of this TCR beta chain is a study of cytomegalovirus exposure and HLA in healthy donors (dated by TCRdb to about 2017). Concerning the study at large: According to a later analysis, one platform produced both the 110 or so validation repertoires and the 700 or so repertoires of the first cohort. The study was designed to test whether signatures of past pathogen exposure could be identified by cataloging public T cell receptors. Along with the approximately 700-subject first cohort, a separate validation cohort of over a hundred different subjects was used. To predict cytomegalovirus infection status, the study combined high-throughput TCR immunosequencing, statistical association of individual TCRs with disease status, and machine learning. Broad study findings and their caveats: The study listed approximately 150 TCR beta chains as associated with cytomegalovirus. In a later analysis, TCRs clustered in the first cohort were found to also tend to co-occur in the roughly 130 validation repertoires, with over 90% of cluster scores above 0. A later analysis had no HLA typing for the validation cohort, so co-occurrence there was scored across all 120 or so repertoires. Three of the identified cytomegalovirus-associated TCR beta chains were confirmed in vitro to be specific for cytomegalovirus antigens. In both the original and validation cohorts, the classifier was reported to diagnose cytomegalovirus status with high specificity and sensitivity. Most TCR sequences were observed very rarely across donors, whereas some public TCRs were present in many individuals. The authors suggested that the approach could potentially be extended to other disease states and immunological phenotypes.

Trimming takes 2 bases off V and 7 bases off J; junction bases not matched to a gene: 14. The germline V gene gives CDR1 as MGHRA and CDR2 as YSYEKL. The CDR3, cysteine through phenylalanine, is 17 amino acids long. Just CDR3 DNA is preserved here, 51 bases in frame from base 1. Donors formed part of the validation cohort, which comprised 120 subjects and was distinct from the first cohort of several hundred subjects. The library was generated by the immunoSEQ multiplex PCR assay. The authors processed their data as follows. A statistical classification framework was developed to diagnose cytomegalovirus status using the catalog of TCR beta chain sequences. TCRdb took this table from immuneACCESS and kept in-frame rearrangements with V and J called. Such tables lack part of the clones; where checked against another copy, unresolved V genes explain under half of the gap, and the rest is unexplained. Clone size and the V and J calls come from that table; the DNA yielded D and trimming. The sample has about 160,000 clones on record, roughly 89% of them singletons. Together, the top ten hold about 3% of the sample.

This clone was counted a single time. Its antigen specificity is not known. No quality values exist for individual bases; no much larger clone is one base distant. This sequence originates from a woman aged 18 to 35 in good health and CMV-seropositive. The rearranged segments are TRBV4-1 and TRBJ1-2; 9 nucleotides in the junction match TRBD1. Material: PBMCs. This receptor has the CDR3 CASSQPRAGTGKIGYTF. The nucleotide sequence reads as follows: TGCGCCAGCAGCCAACCTAGGGCCGGGACAGGGAAGATTGGCTACACCTTC.